This passage covers 23 T cell receptor beta chains from one sample sequenced in a study of blood T cell repertoires in COVID-19. Clones were sequenced by immunoSEQ multiplex PCR, and TCRdb holds only the in-frame ones, with some missing. The table lists around 350,000 clones, about 87% of them singletons. What was sequenced was peripheral blood. The receptor set was obtained from a human donor in a cohort sampled during active COVID-19.

The chain links TRBV9 to TRBJ2-1, with 9 bases identical to TRBD1. Germline assignment: CDR1 SGDLS and CDR2 YYNGEE. Unmatched junction bases numbered 6, after V lost 4 bases and J lost 4 bases. This CDR3 has 15 amino acids. The CDR3, as DNA: TGTGCCAGCAGCTTCCGGGACAGGGCTTACAATGAGCAGTTCTTC. Translating gives CASSFRDRAYNEQFF.

This chain uses TRBV19 with TRBJ2-1; the match to TRBD2 covers 9 bases. Trimming removed 3 bases from V and 0 bases from J; junction bases left unmatched: 6. The CDR3 runs to 17 residues. The germline V gene has CDR1 LNHDA and CDR2 SQIVND (reference sequence). The DNA of the CDR3 is TGTGCCAGTAGTATTAGGCTAGCGGGGAACTCCTACAATGAGCAGTTCTTC. Protein sequence: CASSIRLAGNSYNEQFF. Filled out from reference TRBV19 and TRBJ2-1, the complete variable domain reads DGGITQSPKYLFRKEGQNVTLSCEQNLNHDAMYWYRQDPGQGLRLIYYSQIVNDFQKGDIAEGYSVSREKKESFPLTVTSAQKNPTAFYLCASSIRLAGNSYNEQFFGPGTRLTVL.

The chain carries TRBV5-8 and TRBJ1-3; D perhaps matches TRBD1 (6 bases). CDR1 SGHTS and CDR2 YDEGEE come from the germline V gene. V was cut by 2 bases and J by 4 bases, with 13 bases left in between. The CDR3 has 15 amino acids. The CDR3 DNA follows: TGTGCCAGCAGCTTCCTACAGGGAGCAGGAAACACCATATATTTT. This gives the protein CASSFLQGAGNTIYF. Looking up the rest from reference TRBV5-8 and TRBJ1-3 gives the full variable domain: EAGVTQSPTHLIKTRGQQATLRCSPISGHTSVYWYQQALGLGLQFLLWYDEGEERNRGNFPPRFSGRQFPNYSSELNVNALELEDSALYLCASSFLQGAGNTIYFGEGSWLTVV.

This clone was found once. The V call is TRBV28, the J call TRBJ1-1; the D gene is possibly TRBD1 (5 bases). The ends were cut back, 11 bases at V and 5 bases at J, with 15 bases in the middle. Germline V lookup: CDR1 MDHEN, CDR2 SYDVKM. The CDR3 contains 12 residues. CDR3 protein: CASSSGTTEAFF. In DNA, the CDR3 is TGTGCCTCATCATCAGGGACTACTGAAGCTTTCTTT. The whole variable domain, remainder taken from reference TRBV28 and TRBJ1-1, is DVKVTQSSRYLVKRTGEKVFLECVQDMDHENMFWYRQDPGLGLRLIYFSYDVKMKEKGDIPEGYSVSREKKERFSLILESASTNQTSMYLCASSSGTTEAFFGQGTRLTVV.

The chain employs TRBV30 and TRBJ2-3; D gene uncertain. The CDR3 runs 14 residues. Trimming removed 1 base from V and 2 bases from J, with 10 bases in between. CDR1 is GTSNPN and CDR2 is SVGIG in the germline V gene (reference sequence). The CDR3 protein is CAWSGVVNTDTQYF. The CDR3 coding sequence is TGTGCCTGGAGTGGTGTTGTTAACACAGATACGCAGTATTTT.

The rearrangement links TRBV6-5 to TRBJ2-2, with D perhaps TRBD2 (6 bases). The germline CDR1 and CDR2 sequences are MNHEY and SVGAGI. The V and J ends lost 2 bases and 4 bases respectively, with 14 bases between them. CDR3 size: 16 residues. The CDR3 DNA sequence: TGTGCCAGCAGTTACCCGCACGCGGGGAGCACCGGGGAGCTGTTTTTT. As protein: CASSYPHAGSTGELFF.

In this sample, this clone turned up once. The chain combines TRBV30 with TRBJ1-6, with TRBD1 matching 10 bases. Trimming took 5 bases from V and 1 from J; bases not matched to a gene: 2. The V gene's germline CDR1 is GTSNPN and CDR2 SVGIG (reference sequence). The CDR3 is 15 amino acids. CDR3 residues: CAWGTGDSYNSPLHF. The CDR3 DNA reads as TGTGCCTGGGGGACAGGGGATTCCTATAATTCACCCCTCCACTTT. Based on the CDR3 plus reference TRBV30 and TRBJ1-6, the full variable domain is SQTIHQWPATLVQPVGSPLSLECTVEGTSNPNLYWYRQAAGRGLQLLFYSVGIGQISSEVPQNLSASRPQDRQFILSSKKLLLSDSGFYLCAWGTGDSYNSPLHFGNGTRLTVT.

A single count supports this clone. The chain couples TRBV19 to TRBJ2-7; 12 bases align to TRBD2. This CDR3 comprises 19 residues. CDR1 LNHDA and CDR2 SQIVND come from the germline V gene (reference sequence). V was clipped by 2 bases and J by 5 bases; unmatched bases: 16. CDR3 residues: CASSIMGFQETSGSHEQYF. The CDR3 DNA follows: TGTGCCAGTAGTATAATGGGCTTTCAGGAGACTAGCGGGAGCCACGAGCAGTACTTC.

The chain recombines TRBV7-8 with TRBJ2-3, with 8 positions matching TRBD1. The CDR3 contains 13 residues. V gave up 6 bases and J gave up 5 bases; unmatched junction bases: 4. CDR1 is SGHVS, CDR2 FQNEAQ, per germline. The CDR3 coding sequence is TGTGCCAGCAGGGGCAGGGGGCGAGATACGCAGTATTTT. Its translation is CASRGRGRDTQYF.

The DNA for the CDR3 is TGCAGCGCCAACCTCGACACTAGCGGACGATTTTACAATGAGCAGTTCTTC. Translation gives CSANLDTSGRFYNEQFF. This chain connects TRBV29-1 to TRBJ2-1; 8 nucleotides match TRBD2. Germline V gives CDR1 SQVTM, CDR2 ANQGSEA. The CDR3 runs 17 residues. The V segment lost 7 bases and the J segment 4 bases; nucleotides outside the gene matches: 18.

V and J are TRBV27 and TRBJ1-2, with 8 nucleotides matching TRBD1. The CDR3 is 16 amino acids. Per germline, CDR1 MNHEY and CDR2 SMNVEV (reference sequence). V trimming: 6 bases; J trimming: 7 bases; junction bases outside the gene matches: 16. Written as DNA, the CDR3 is TGTGCCAGCAGAACGCTGGGGGGCAGGGGGCATGGTGGCTACACCTTC. This encodes CASRTLGGRGHGGYTF.

The count of this clone is one. The chain recombines TRBV28 with TRBJ2-7; 7 bases are a match to TRBD1. This CDR3 has 14 amino acids. With 5 bases clipped from V and 1 base from J, the junction kept 5 bases outside the gene matches. The germline gives CDR1 MDHEN, CDR2 SYDVKM. CDR3 in amino acids: CASSQTGLSYEQYF. In DNA form, the CDR3 reads TGTGCCAGCAGTCAGACAGGGTTGTCCTACGAGCAGTACTTC. Variable domain in full (rest from reference TRBV28 and TRBJ2-7): DVKVTQSSRYLVKRTGEKVFLECVQDMDHENMFWYRQDPGLGLRLIYFSYDVKMKEKGDIPEGYSVSREKKERFSLILESASTNQTSMYLCASSQTGLSYEQYFGPGTRLTVT.

CDR3 loop: CSVEARKGAQYF. DNA of the CDR3: TGCAGCGTTGAAGCGCGCAAGGGGGCCCAGTACTTC. This rearrangement joins TRBV29-1 to TRBJ2-5, with a weak D call TRBD1 (6 bases). The CDR3 runs to 12 residues. The ends were cut back, 1 base at V and 9 bases at J, with 12 bases in the middle. Germline V gene data show CDR1 as SQVTM and CDR2 as ANQGSEA. Variable domain in full (rest from reference TRBV29-1 and TRBJ2-5): SAVISQKPSRDICQRGTSLTIQCQVDSQVTMMFWYRQQPGQSLTLIATANQGSEATYESGFVIDKFPISRPNLTFSTLTVSNMSPEDSSIYLCSVEARKGAQYFGPGTRLLVL.

V gene TRBV7-9 combines with J gene TRBJ1-1; 9 bases are a match to TRBD1. Germline V gene lookup returns CDR1 SEHNR and CDR2 FQNEAQ (reference sequence). With 4 bases clipped from V and 5 bases from J, the junction kept 11 bases outside the gene matches. This CDR3 spans 16 amino acids. CDR3 loop: CASSSLSGTGKTEAFF. In DNA, the CDR3 is TGTGCCAGCAGCTCCCTGTCCGGGACAGGGAAGACTGAAGCTTTCTTT.

The chain has TRBV4-2 and TRBJ1-2, with TRBD1 as a possible D gene (6 bases). The CDR3 extends over 15 amino acids. With 2 bases removed from V and 6 bases from J, the gap between germline ends came to 16 bases. Germline V gives CDR1 LGHNA, CDR2 YNFKEQ. CDR3 residues: CASSQLRGALDGYTF. The CDR3 bases are TGTGCCAGCAGCCAATTGCGGGGGGCGCTTGATGGCTACACCTTC.

The chain has TRBV5-1 and TRBJ2-1, with D maybe TRBD1 (6 bases). The CDR3 loop spans 16 amino acids. V was cut by 1 base and J by 6 bases, with 17 bases left in between. The germline V gene encodes CDR1 SGHRS and CDR2 YFSETQ. The CDR3 DNA is TGCGCCAGCAGCTTGAGTTCAGGGGCCGGTGCCAATGAGCAGTTCTTC. This translates into CASSLSSGAGANEQFF.

V is TRBV2 and J is TRBJ2-5, with 10 bases lining up with TRBD1. CDR1 is SNHLY and CDR2 is FYNNEI in the germline V gene. J gave up 2 bases and V 3 bases, and 3 bases lay outside the gene matches. The CDR3 contains 15 residues. The CDR3 DNA reads as TGTGCCAGCAGTGATCAGGACAGGGGGCAAGAGACCCAGTACTTC. Its protein product is CASSDQDRGQETQYF.

In this sample, this clone turned up a few times. The V and J genes are TRBV5-1 and TRBJ2-5, with 7 bases fitting TRBD1. The CDR3 covers 14 residues. Per germline, CDR1 SGHRS and CDR2 YFSETQ. After removal of 0 bases from V and 2 bases from J, the junction contained 1 base not matched to a gene. As DNA, the CDR3 is TGCGCCAGCAGCTTGGTGGGACAGCAAGAGACCCAGTACTTC. This encodes CASSLVGQQETQYF.

This chain connects TRBV6-2 or TRBV6-3 to TRBJ1-5; D is ambiguous. The germline CDR1 and CDR2 sequences are MNHEY and SVGEGT. V was cut by 0 bases and J by 0 bases, with 9 bases left in between. The length of the CDR3 is 16 residues. The DNA of the CDR3 is TGTGCCAGCAGTTACTCGTTAGTCAATAGCAATCAGCCCCAGCATTTT. Its protein product is CASSYSLVNSNQPQHF.

The rearrangement uses TRBV7-6 and TRBJ2-3, with 7 bases that match TRBD2. The CDR3 loop spans 15 amino acids. CDR1 and CDR2 (germline): SGHVS, FNYEAQ. V dropped 1 base and J dropped 1; count of bases not matched to a gene: 2. CDR3 loop: CASSLGLAGTDTQYF. The CDR3 region has the DNA TGTGCCAGCAGCTTAGGGCTAGCGGGCACAGATACGCAGTATTTT.

The chain has TRBV11-1 and TRBJ2-7; 10 bases match TRBD1. V gave up 5 bases and J gave up 7 bases; unmatched junction bases: 11. From germline, CDR1 is SGHAT and CDR2 FQDESV (reference sequence). The CDR3 is made up of 15 amino acids. The CDR3 sequence: CASSPSRDRGREQYF. The CDR3 region has the DNA TGTGCCAGCAGCCCATCCCGGGACAGGGGTAGGGAGCAGTACTTC.

The chain recombines TRBV4-1 with TRBJ2-3, with D perhaps TRBD1 (6 bases). V lost 4 bases, J lost 3 bases, and 14 bases lay in between. Germline V CDR1 and CDR2: MGHRA, YSYEKL. The CDR3 covers 15 residues. CDR3: CASSPSLQGTDTQYF. The CDR3 DNA reads as TGCGCCAGCAGCCCCTCTTTACAGGGAACAGATACGCAGTATTTT.

The CDR3 spells CASSPQSEGQGVGTGELFF. The DNA for the CDR3 is TGTGCCAGCAGCCCCCAATCGGAGGGACAGGGGGTAGGAACCGGGGAGCTGTTTTTT. The V call is TRBV7-3, the J call TRBJ2-2; 11 positions agree with TRBD1. The trim removed 5 bases at V and 5 bases at J, leaving 16 bases unmatched. Germline V gives CDR1 SGHTA, CDR2 FQGTGA. The CDR3 is 19 amino acids.